This is a list of T cell receptor beta chains from one sample in a study of blood T cell repertoires in COVID-19. The method was immunoSEQ multiplex PCR; TCRdb's version includes in-frame clones alone and lacks a portion of them. The data hold around 300,000 clones, with 75% to 90% observed a single time. Sequencing used peripheral blood. These receptors were collected from a woman in her forties with acute or convalescent COVID-19. CDR3s include the opening cysteine and the closing phenylalanine or tryptophan. The order of the fields is J gene, V gene, CDR3 protein.

TRBJ2-3 TRBV7-9 CASSLGVAGAADTQYF
TRBJ1-1 TRBV9 CASSASTGGLTEAFF
TRBJ2-2 TRBV2 CASSLAGLTDAGELFF
TRBJ2-1 TRBV14 CASSPRVTSTNEQFF
TRBJ2-1 TRBV6-6 CASSPDRDRAHNEQFF
TRBJ1-5 TRBV21-1 CASAPGQGGQPQHF
TRBJ1-1 TRBV7-6 CASSLAEQGRSEAFF
TRBJ1-5 TRBV24-1 CATSVPDREYSNQPQHF
TRBJ1-1 TRBV6-6 CASSHKTPARGEAFF
TRBJ1-1 TRBV5-1 CASSLGQGWSTEAFF
TRBJ2-1 TRBV3-1/TRBV3-2 CASSQEAVGGGLVPDNEQFF
TRBJ1-2 TRBV6-4 CASSDSGQGYGYTF
TRBJ1-1 TRBV4-1 CASNQDGGWGEAFF
TRBJ1-2 TRBV20-1 CSASWQGGGYTF
TRBJ1-2 TRBV7-9 CASSRRGGYTF
TRBJ1-6 TRBV5-6 CASSLLQDNSPLHF
TRBJ1-1 TRBV11-2 CASSLDRGSPAFF
TRBJ1-3 TRBV30 CAWIRQGKGDTIYF
TRBJ1-6 TRBV18 CASSPQGDGNSPLHF
TRBJ1-3 TRBV6-5 CASSSLGGAGNTIYF
TRBJ2-5 TRBV5-4 CASSLEWAQETQYF
TRBJ2-3 TRBV11-2 CASSFGGAFDTQYF
TRBJ2-5 TRBV11-2 CASSSRAQAETQYF
TRBJ1-2 TRBV10-1 CASSADRGTNYGYTF
TRBJ1-3 TRBV18 CASSPTQGVGGNTIYF